This is a list of T cell receptor beta chains from one sample in a study of blood T cell repertoires in COVID-19. Sequenced by immunoSEQ multiplex PCR; TCRdb stores in-frame clones only, minus some. Of roughly 100,000 clones detected, around 87% appear once; the ten largest clones hold approximately 5.6%. Source material: peripheral blood. Receptors originate from a woman aged 45-65 years with COVID-19, enrolled during active disease. CDR3s include the opening cysteine and the closing phenylalanine or tryptophan. Fields, in order: clone size, V gene, J gene, D gene, CDR3 protein. A D gene is named only where the DNA matches it firmly. Size tells how often a clone was seen (once, few, many) or the class of an expanded clone, and some rows leave it out.

-	TRBV7-3	TRBJ2-7	TRBD1	CASSRQGEVREQYF
-	TRBV5-1	TRBJ2-5	TRBD1	CASSLGQGEETQYF
-	TRBV5-1	TRBJ2-7	-	CASSLPPPFHEQYF
-	TRBV6-1	TRBJ1-4	-	CASSELAGTNEKLFF
-	TRBV9	TRBJ2-3	-	CASSNTGQLFTDTQYF
-	TRBV5-1	TRBJ1-6	TRBD1	CASSSARTGSNSPLHF
-	TRBV2	TRBJ2-5	-	CASSLQETQYF
-	TRBV19	TRBJ1-2	-	CASSSAGYGYTF
-	TRBV5-1	TRBJ2-3	-	CASSPVPSPPDTQYF
-	TRBV7-7	TRBJ1-1	-	CASSLDMNTEAFF
once	TRBV4-3	TRBJ2-3	-	CASSQDHGRGAQYF
-	TRBV18	TRBJ1-1	-	CASSQTGSNTEAFF
-	TRBV3-1/TRBV3-2	TRBJ2-5	TRBD2	CASSQVASGGETQYF
-	TRBV27	TRBJ1-6	-	CASSGRSSYNSPLHF
-	TRBV29-1	TRBJ2-3	TRBD2	CSVSSGGLIDTQYF
-	TRBV7-9	TRBJ1-2	TRBD1	CASSFQRTGAGYTF
-	TRBV29-1	TRBJ2-7	-	CSVATRTYEQYF
-	TRBV28	TRBJ1-5	-	CASSLLNQPQHF
-	TRBV7-9	TRBJ2-1	TRBD1	CASSHRDRESHEQFF
-	TRBV4-3	TRBJ1-2	-	CASSRPGEGNYGYTF
-	TRBV4-2	TRBJ2-7	-	CASSQDRDYEQYF
-	TRBV5-1	TRBJ2-7	-	CASSLGGASPVGEQYF
-	TRBV28	TRBJ1-4	-	CASSLPQGHEKLFF
-	TRBV10-2	TRBJ2-3	TRBD2	CASRAGLAGVDTQYF
-	TRBV25-1	TRBJ1-2	TRBD1	CASSEYGQGEDGYTF
-	TRBV5-1	TRBJ2-3	-	CASSPTLGGEADTQYF
-	TRBV29-1	TRBJ2-3	TRBD2	CSAILASGADTQYF
-	TRBV9	TRBJ1-2	TRBD1	CASSPGQGAYGYTF
-	TRBV12-5	TRBJ2-3	-	CASGLFSGATDTQYF
once	TRBV6-2/TRBV6-3	TRBJ2-7	-	CASSYSDSTYEQYF
-	TRBV5-6	TRBJ2-6	-	CASSLTESGANVLTF
-	TRBV6-1	TRBJ1-6	TRBD1	CASSEAGTGGYSPLHF
many	TRBV7-9	TRBJ2-7	TRBD1	CASSGPWDSSYEQYF
few	TRBV7-9	TRBJ1-5	TRBD1	CASSLQGNQPQHF
-	TRBV5-4	TRBJ1-2	-	CASSLDRVEGYTF
-	TRBV12-3/TRBV12-4	TRBJ2-7	-	CASGPQGTYEQYF
-	TRBV30	TRBJ2-7	TRBD1	CAWSIQGAYYEQYF
-	TRBV10-3	TRBJ1-1	TRBD1	CASKGQGAAEAFF
-	TRBV6-6	TRBJ1-1	-	CASSPGNTEAFF
-	TRBV6-5	TRBJ2-1	TRBD2	CASSYSRGDGYNEQFF
few	TRBV4-2	TRBJ2-7	-	CASSGELGSYEQYF
-	TRBV3-1/TRBV3-2	TRBJ2-5	TRBD2	CASSQEDDGGAWETQYF
-	TRBV6-6	TRBJ1-1	-	CASSYPERQLFAFF
-	TRBV10-1	TRBJ1-5	-	CASSEAGVNQPQHF
-	TRBV5-6	TRBJ1-6	TRBD1	CASSLDRGQGSYNSPLHF
few	TRBV5-1	TRBJ2-3	TRBD2	CASSLGPGGGTDTQYF